This T cell receptor (beta chain) stems from a study of cytomegalovirus exposure and HLA in healthy donors. J lost 7 bases, V lost 7 bases, and 6 bases had no gene match. This CDR3 contains 14 residues. The germline gives CDR1 LGHNT, CDR2 FRNRAP. Primers for the PCR totalled 60 Vbeta and 13 Jbeta. Assay used: immunoSEQ multiplex PCR; TCRdb lists only in-frame clones, some missing. This sample has 130,000 or so clones, with about four fifths found just once. Nominal health characterized the donors when sampled, though unrecorded immune exposures were likely. The sequenced sample was PBMCs. The clonotype was recovered from a man aged 25-45 years in good health and CMV-seronegative. The J gene is TRBJ2-1, the V gene TRBV12-5, with TRBD1 matching over 11 bases. The CDR3 reads CASAGQGAKNEQFF. The DNA for the CDR3 is TGTGCTAGTGCCGGACAGGGGGCGAAGAATGAGCAGTTCTTC.